This is a list of T cell receptor beta chains from one sample in a study of human T cells and chemical hapten exposure. Each CDR3 protein is one row after TCRdb ran MiXCR on the RACE reads. The table records some 180,000 distinct CDR3 sequences, more than 20% of them present only once. The material was whole blood, obtained in connection with sensitization to the hapten diphenylcyclopropenone (DPC). The receptors here all came from a woman aged 40-49 years with alopecia areata. Some clones in this sample may be carry-over from other donors' samples. The CDR3 runs from the conserved cysteine through the conserved F or W. A D gene is named only where the DNA matches it firmly. Clone size is given for some rows only: seen once, a few or many times, or a class if the clone is expanded.

d_call	v_call	cdr3_length	clone_size	j_call	cdr3_aa	cdr3_nt
TRBD2	TRBV4-1	19	many	TRBJ2-1	CASSPLGLAGPSSYNEQFF	TGCGCCAGCAGCCCCCTAGGGCTAGCGGGGCCGAGCTCCTACAATGAGCAGTTCTTC
.	TRBV6-5	13	.	TRBJ2-3	CASSYSTGTAEYF	TGTGCCAGCAGTTACTCCACCGGGACTGCGGAGTATTTT
.	TRBV20-1	14	many	TRBJ2-7	CSARRGQGNYEQYF	TGCAGTGCCCGACGAGGGCAGGGGAACTACGAGCAGTACTTC
.	TRBV10-3	14	.	TRBJ2-7	CAISDWTFSYEQYF	TGTGCCATCAGTGATTGGACATTTTCCTACGAGCAGTACTTC
.	TRBV7-8	15	few	TRBJ1-5	CASSPLSGGNQPQHF	TGTGCCAGCAGCCCACTTTCAGGGGGCAATCAGCCCCAGCATTTT
.	TRBV5-6	12	few	TRBJ2-7	CASSLGGVEQYF	TGTGCCAGCAGCTTGGGGGGGGTCGAGCAGTACTTC
.	TRBV12-3/TRBV12-4	15	many	TRBJ2-7	CASSSPFTPGHEQYF	TGTGCCAGCAGTTCCCCCTTTACCCCGGGACACGAGCAGTACTTC
.	TRBV20-1	13	.	TRBJ2-1	CSAPRWGYNEQFF	TGCAGTGCTCCTCGGTGGGGGTACAATGAGCAGTTCTTC
TRBD1	TRBV7-2	15	few	TRBJ1-3	CASSATGGAGNTIYF	TGTGCCAGCAGCGCCACAGGGGGCGCTGGAAACACCATATATTTT
TRBD1	TRBV18	15	.	TRBJ1-2	CASSPDRGLNYGYTF	TGTGCCAGCTCACCAGACAGGGGGCTGAACTATGGCTACACCTTC
.	TRBV7-9	14	.	TRBJ1-4	CASSYTGGEEKLFF	TGTGCCAGCAGCTATACCGGAGGGGAGGAAAAACTGTTTTTT
.	TRBV28	18	.	TRBJ2-3	CASSLAPTLVQATDTQYF	TGTGCCAGCAGTTTAGCCCCAACCCTAGTTCAAGCCACAGATACGCAGTATTTT
TRBD1	TRBV28	16	few	TRBJ2-1	CASSFYGTGVYNEQFF	TGTGCCAGCAGTTTCTATGGGACAGGGGTCTACAATGAGCAGTTCTTC
TRBD2	TRBV20-1	14	few	TRBJ2-7	CSASPTSGTYEQYF	TGCAGTGCTAGCCCGACTAGCGGGACCTACGAGCAGTACTTC
.	TRBV20-1	14	few	TRBJ2-3	CSAPGTVLSDTQYF	TGCAGTGCTCCCGGGACCGTGTTATCAGATACGCAGTATTTT
.	TRBV6-5	16	few	TRBJ2-3	CAILNSGTLSTDTQYF	TGTGCCATCCTTAACTCCGGGACCTTGAGCACAGATACGCAGTATTTT
TRBD2	TRBV7-2	15	.	TRBJ2-5	CASSIGLAGGETQYF	TGTGCCAGCAGCATCGGACTAGCGGGAGGAGAGACCCAGTACTTC
TRBD1	TRBV7-2	15	few	TRBJ2-7	CASSLTGQVTYEQYF	TGTGCCAGCAGCTTAACCGGACAGGTAACCTACGAGCAGTACTTC
.	TRBV20-1	10	.	TRBJ2-1	CSAYTNEQFF	TGCAGTGCTTATACCAATGAGCAGTTCTTC
.	TRBV11-2	15	few	TRBJ1-5	CASSSDGYSNQPQHF	TGTGCCAGCAGCTCAGACGGGTATAGCAATCAGCCCCAGCATTTT
TRBD1	TRBV5-6	14	.	TRBJ1-2	CASSQGQGMGGYTF	TGTGCCAGCAGCCAGGGACAGGGGATGGGAGGCTACACCTTC
.	TRBV30	14	many	TRBJ2-5	CAWKSRDVGGTQYF	TGTGCCTGGAAAAGCCGGGACGTCGGAGGGACCCAGTACTTC
.	TRBV19	13	.	TRBJ1-2	CASSHQTQPGYTF	TGTGCCAGTAGTCATCAGACACAGCCGGGCTACACCTTC
.	TRBV4-1	14	.	TRBJ2-7	CASSQTWTVYEQYF	TGCGCCAGCAGCCAGACATGGACGGTTTACGAGCAGTACTTC
TRBD2	TRBV10-3	14	few	TRBJ2-1	CAIRTSGTRNEQFF	TGTGCCATCAGGACTAGCGGGACCCGCAATGAGCAGTTCTTC
.	TRBV4-2	16	few	TRBJ2-5	CASSQDEIAVQETQYF	TGTGCCAGCAGCCAAGATGAAATAGCGGTTCAAGAGACCCAGTACTTC
.	TRBV2	16	few	TRBJ1-6	CASRSRDGSYNSPLHF	TGTGCCAGCAGATCCCGGGACGGCTCCTATAATTCACCCCTCCACTTT
.	TRBV5-1	13	.	TRBJ1-6	CASAGGDNSPLHF	TGCGCCAGCGCTGGGGGTGACAATTCACCCCTCCACTTT
.	TRBV2	14	.	TRBJ2-3	CASRNRSPTDTQYF	TGTGCCAGCAGGAACAGAAGCCCCACAGATACGCAGTATTTT
.	TRBV6-6	14	.	TRBJ2-6	CASSWDSGANVLTF	TGTGCCAGCAGTTGGGACTCTGGGGCCAACGTCCTGACTTTC
.	TRBV14	16	many	TRBJ2-1	CASSQAFLASRQEQFF	TGTGCCAGCAGCCAAGCCTTTTTGGCTAGCAGACAGGAGCAGTTCTTC
.	TRBV24-1	12	.	TRBJ2-2	CATRQGAGELFF	TGTGCCACCAGACAGGGAGCCGGGGAGCTGTTTTTT
.	TRBV29-1	15	.	TRBJ2-7	CSVRARAGGSYEQYF	TGCAGCGTTCGAGCCCGGGCAGGGGGGTCCTACGAGCAGTACTTC
.	TRBV5-5	16	.	TRBJ1-1	CASSFQSRGGSTEAFF	TGTGCCAGCAGCTTTCAATCGAGGGGTGGTTCCACTGAAGCTTTCTTT
.	TRBV6-5	15	.	TRBJ1-1	CASSSPGDGNTEAFF	TGTGCCAGCAGTTCGCCAGGGGACGGCAACACTGAAGCTTTCTTT
.	TRBV7-2	15	.	TRBJ1-2	CASTPQGGGPYGYTF	TGTGCCAGCACCCCGCAAGGGGGGGGCCCCTATGGCTACACCTTC
TRBD1	TRBV7-2	14	few	TRBJ1-1	CASSVQGVNTEAFF	TGTGCCAGCAGCGTACAGGGGGTGAACACTGAAGCTTTCTTT
.	TRBV20-1	14	many	TRBJ1-2	CSARDLGGIEGYTF	TGCAGTGCTAGAGACTTAGGGGGGATTGAGGGCTACACCTTC
.	TRBV7-2	15	.	TRBJ2-7	CASSFSPRGPYEQYF	TGTGCCAGCAGCTTCTCCCCCAGGGGACCCTACGAGCAGTACTTC
TRBD2	TRBV20-1	15	.	TRBJ2-7	CSARDGLALAYEQYF	TGCAGTGCTAGAGATGGACTAGCGTTAGCCTACGAGCAGTACTTC